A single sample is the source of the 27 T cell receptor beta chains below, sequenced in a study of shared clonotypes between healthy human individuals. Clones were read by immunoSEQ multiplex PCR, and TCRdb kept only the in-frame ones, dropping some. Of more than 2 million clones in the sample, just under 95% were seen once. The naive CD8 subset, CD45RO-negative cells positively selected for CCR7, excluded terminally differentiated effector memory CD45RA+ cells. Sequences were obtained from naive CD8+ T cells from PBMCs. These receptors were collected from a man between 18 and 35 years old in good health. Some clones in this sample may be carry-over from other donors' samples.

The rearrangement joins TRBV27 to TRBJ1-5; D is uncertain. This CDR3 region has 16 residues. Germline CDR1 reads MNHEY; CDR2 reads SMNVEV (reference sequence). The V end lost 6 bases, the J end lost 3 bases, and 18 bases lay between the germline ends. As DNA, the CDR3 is TGTGCCAGCAGCCTCTTGGGTTCCCGGGCCAATCAGCCCCAGCATTTT. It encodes CASSLLGSRANQPQHF.

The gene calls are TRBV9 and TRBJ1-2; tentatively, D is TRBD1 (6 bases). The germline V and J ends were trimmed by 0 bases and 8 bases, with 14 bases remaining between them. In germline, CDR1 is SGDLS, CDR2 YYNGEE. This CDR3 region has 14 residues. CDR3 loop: CASSVGGQPPGYTF. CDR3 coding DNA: TGTGCCAGCAGCGTAGGTGGACAGCCCCCGGGCTACACCTTC.

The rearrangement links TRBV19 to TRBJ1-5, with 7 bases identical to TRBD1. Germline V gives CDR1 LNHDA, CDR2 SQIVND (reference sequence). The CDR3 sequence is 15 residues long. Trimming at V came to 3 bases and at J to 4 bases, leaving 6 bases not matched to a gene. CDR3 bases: TGTGCCAGTAGTATGGTAAGGGGGCCAAATCAGCCCCAGCATTTT. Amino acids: CASSMVRGPNQPQHF.

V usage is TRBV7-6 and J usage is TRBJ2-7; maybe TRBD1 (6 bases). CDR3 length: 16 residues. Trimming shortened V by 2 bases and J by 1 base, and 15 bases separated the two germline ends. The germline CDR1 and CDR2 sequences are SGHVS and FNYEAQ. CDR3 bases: TGTGCCAGCAGCTTAAATCCAGGGGCGGTTTCCTACGAGCAGTACTTC. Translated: CASSLNPGAVSYEQYF.

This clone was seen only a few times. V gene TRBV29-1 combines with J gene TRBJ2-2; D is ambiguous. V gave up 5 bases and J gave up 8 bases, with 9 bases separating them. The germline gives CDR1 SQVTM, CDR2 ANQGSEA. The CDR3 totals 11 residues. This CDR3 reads CSVWFRGELFF. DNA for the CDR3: TGCAGCGTTTGGTTTCGTGGGGAGCTGTTTTTT.

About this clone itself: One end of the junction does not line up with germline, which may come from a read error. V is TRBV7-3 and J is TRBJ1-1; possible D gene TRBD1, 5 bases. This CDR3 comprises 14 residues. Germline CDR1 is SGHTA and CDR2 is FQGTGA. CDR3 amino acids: CASSPLVGTLPWSF. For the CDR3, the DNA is TGTGCCAGCAGCCCTCTTGTGGGGACCCTTCCATGGAGCTTT. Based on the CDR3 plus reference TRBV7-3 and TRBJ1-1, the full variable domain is GAGVSQTPSNKVTEKGKYVELRCDPISGHTALYWYRQSLGQGPEFLIYFQGTGAADDSGLPNDRFFAVRPEGSVSTLKIQRTERGDSAVYLCASSPLVGTLPWSFGQGTRLTVV.

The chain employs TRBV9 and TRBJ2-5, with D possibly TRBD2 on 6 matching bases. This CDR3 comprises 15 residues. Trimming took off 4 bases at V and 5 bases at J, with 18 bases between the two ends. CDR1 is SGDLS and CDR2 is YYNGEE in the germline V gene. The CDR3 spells CASSPTGTPRETQYF. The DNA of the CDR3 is TGTGCCAGCAGCCCAACCGGGACTCCCAGGGAGACCCAGTACTTC.

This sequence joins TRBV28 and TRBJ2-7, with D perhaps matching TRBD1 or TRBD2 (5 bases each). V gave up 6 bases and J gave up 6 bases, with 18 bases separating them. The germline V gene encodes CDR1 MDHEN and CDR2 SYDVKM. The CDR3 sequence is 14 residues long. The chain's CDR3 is CASRSDGTATEQYF. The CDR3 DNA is TGTGCCAGCAGGTCGGATGGGACGGCAACCGAGCAGTACTTC.

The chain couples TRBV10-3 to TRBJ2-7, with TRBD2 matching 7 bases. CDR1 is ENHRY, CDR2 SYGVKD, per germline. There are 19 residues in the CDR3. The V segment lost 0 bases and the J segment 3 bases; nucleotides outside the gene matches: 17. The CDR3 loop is CAISESIIGEGNYHYEQYF. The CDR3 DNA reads TGTGCCATCAGTGAGTCGATTATAGGGGAGGGGAACTACCACTACGAGCAGTACTTC.

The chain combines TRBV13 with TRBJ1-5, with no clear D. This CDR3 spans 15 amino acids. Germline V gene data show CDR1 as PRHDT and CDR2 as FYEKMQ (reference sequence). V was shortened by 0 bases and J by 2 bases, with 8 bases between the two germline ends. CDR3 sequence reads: CASSLGHGGNQPQHF. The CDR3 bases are TGTGCCAGCAGCTTAGGCCATGGGGGCAATCAGCCCCAGCATTTT. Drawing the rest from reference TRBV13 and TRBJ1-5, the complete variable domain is AAGVIQSPRHLIKEKRETATLKCYPIPRHDTVYWYQQGPGQDPQFLISFYEKMQSDKGSIPDRFSAQQFSDYHSELNMSSLELGDSALYFCASSLGHGGNQPQHFGDGTRLSIL.

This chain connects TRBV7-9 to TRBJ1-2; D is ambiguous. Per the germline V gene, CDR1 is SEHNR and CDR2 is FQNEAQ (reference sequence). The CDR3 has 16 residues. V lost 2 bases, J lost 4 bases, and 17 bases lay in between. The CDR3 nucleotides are TGTGCCAGCAGCTTACTAGGCGCCGAAAAACTCTATGGCTACACCTTC. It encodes CASSLLGAEKLYGYTF.

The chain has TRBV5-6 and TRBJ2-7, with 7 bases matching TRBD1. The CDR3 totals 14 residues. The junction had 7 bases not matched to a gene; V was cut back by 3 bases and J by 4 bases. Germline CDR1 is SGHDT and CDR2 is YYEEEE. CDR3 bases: TGTGCCAGCAGCTCCGGGACAGCCGCGTACGAGCAGTACTTC. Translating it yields CASSSGTAAYEQYF.

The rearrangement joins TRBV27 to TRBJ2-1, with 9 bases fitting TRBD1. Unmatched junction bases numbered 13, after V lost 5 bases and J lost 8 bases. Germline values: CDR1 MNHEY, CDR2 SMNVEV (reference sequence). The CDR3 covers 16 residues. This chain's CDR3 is CASSDLRDRDLYEQFF. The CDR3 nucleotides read TGTGCCAGCAGTGACCTCCGGGACAGGGACCTCTATGAGCAGTTCTTC.

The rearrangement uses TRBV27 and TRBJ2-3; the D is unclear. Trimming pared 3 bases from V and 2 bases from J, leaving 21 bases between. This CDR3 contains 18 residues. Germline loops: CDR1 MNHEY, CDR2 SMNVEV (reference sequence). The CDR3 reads CASSFSRTPRSNTDTQYF. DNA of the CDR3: TGTGCCAGCAGTTTCTCGAGAACCCCCCGGAGCAACACAGATACGCAGTATTTT.

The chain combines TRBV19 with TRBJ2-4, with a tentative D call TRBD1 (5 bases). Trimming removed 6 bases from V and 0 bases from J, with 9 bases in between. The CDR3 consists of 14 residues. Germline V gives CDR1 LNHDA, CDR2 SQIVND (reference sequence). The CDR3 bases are TGTGCCAGTAGCAGGGCCTTAGCCAAAAACATTCAGTACTTC. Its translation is CASSRALAKNIQYF.

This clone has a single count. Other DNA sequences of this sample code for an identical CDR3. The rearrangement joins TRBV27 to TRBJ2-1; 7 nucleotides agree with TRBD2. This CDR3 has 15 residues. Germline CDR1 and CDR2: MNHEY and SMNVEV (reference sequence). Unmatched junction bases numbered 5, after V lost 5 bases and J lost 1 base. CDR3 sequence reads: CASSHSSGSYNEQFF. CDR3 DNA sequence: TGTGCCAGCAGTCACTCTAGCGGTTCCTACAATGAGCAGTTCTTC.

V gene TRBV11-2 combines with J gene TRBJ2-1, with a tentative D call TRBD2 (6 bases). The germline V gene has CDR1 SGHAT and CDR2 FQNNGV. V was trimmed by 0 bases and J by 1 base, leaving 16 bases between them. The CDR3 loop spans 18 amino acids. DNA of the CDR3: TGTGCCAGCAGCTTAGATCGGGAGAAGCGTCGATCCTACAATGAGCAGTTCTTC. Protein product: CASSLDREKRRSYNEQFF.

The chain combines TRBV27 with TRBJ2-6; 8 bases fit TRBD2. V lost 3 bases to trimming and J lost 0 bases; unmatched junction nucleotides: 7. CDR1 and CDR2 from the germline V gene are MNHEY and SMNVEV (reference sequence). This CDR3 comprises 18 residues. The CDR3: CASSFRGGPLSGANVLTF. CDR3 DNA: TGTGCCAGCAGTTTTCGGGGGGGCCCCCTCTCTGGGGCCAACGTCCTGACTTTC.

The DNA of the CDR3 is TGTGCCAGCTCAGAACGGGGGACTAGCGGGATCGTCGATACGCAGTATTTT. It is translated as CASSERGTSGIVDTQYF. V is TRBV2 and J is TRBJ2-3, with TRBD2 identical over 13 bases. V was clipped by 8 bases and J by 6 bases; unmatched bases: 14. Germline V gene lookup returns CDR1 SNHLY and CDR2 FYNNEI. The CDR3 is 17 amino acids. Variable domain in full (rest from reference TRBV2 and TRBJ2-3): EPEVTQTPSHQVTQMGQEVILRCVPISNHLYFYWYRQILGQKVEFLVSFYNNEISEKSEIFDDQFSVERPDGSNFTLKIRSTKLEDSAMYFCASSERGTSGIVDTQYFGPGTRLTVL.

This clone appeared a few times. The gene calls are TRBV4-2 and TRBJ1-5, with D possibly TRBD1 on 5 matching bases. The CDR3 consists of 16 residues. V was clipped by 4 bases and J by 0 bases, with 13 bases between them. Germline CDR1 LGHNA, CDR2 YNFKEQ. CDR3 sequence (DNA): TGTGCCAGCAGCCCGCGACAGCAAGATAGCAATCAGCCCCAGCATTTT. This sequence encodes CASSPRQQDSNQPQHF.

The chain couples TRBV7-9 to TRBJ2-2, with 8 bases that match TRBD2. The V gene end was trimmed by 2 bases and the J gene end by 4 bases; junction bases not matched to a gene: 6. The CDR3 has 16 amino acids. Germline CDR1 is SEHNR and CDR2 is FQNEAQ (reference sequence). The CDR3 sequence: CASSLSGLEVTGELFF. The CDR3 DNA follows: TGTGCCAGCAGCTTATCGGGACTAGAGGTCACCGGGGAGCTGTTTTTT.

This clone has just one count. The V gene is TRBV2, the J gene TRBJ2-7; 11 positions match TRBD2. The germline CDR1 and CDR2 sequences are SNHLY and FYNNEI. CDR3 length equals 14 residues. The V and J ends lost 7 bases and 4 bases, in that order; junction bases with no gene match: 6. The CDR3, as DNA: TGTGCCAGCACCGGGACTAGCGGCGGTTACGAGCAGTACTTC. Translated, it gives CASTGTSGGYEQYF.

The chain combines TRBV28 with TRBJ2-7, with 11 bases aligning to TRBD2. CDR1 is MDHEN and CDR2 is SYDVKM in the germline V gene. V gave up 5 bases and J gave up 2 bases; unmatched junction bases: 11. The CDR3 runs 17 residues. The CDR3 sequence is CASSPRSGRAFTYEQYF. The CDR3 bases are TGTGCCAGCAGTCCACGTAGCGGGAGGGCCTTTACCTACGAGCAGTACTTC.

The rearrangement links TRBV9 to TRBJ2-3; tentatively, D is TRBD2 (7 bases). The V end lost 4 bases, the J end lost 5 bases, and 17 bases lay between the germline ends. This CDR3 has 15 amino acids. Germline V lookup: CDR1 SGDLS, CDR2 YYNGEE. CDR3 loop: CASSLAGGAGDTQYF. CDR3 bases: TGTGCCAGCAGCCTCGCTGGGGGGGCTGGAGATACGCAGTATTTT.

The DNA for the CDR3 is TGTGCCAGCAGCCCCGTCACAGGAATAGGGTCCTACGAGCAGTACTTC. Translated, it gives CASSPVTGIGSYEQYF. This sequence joins TRBV7-2 and TRBJ2-7; possible D gene TRBD1, 5 bases. Germline CDR1 SGHTA, CDR2 FQGNSA. Trimming shortened V by 5 bases and J by 1 base, and 18 bases separated the two germline ends. The CDR3 contains 16 residues.

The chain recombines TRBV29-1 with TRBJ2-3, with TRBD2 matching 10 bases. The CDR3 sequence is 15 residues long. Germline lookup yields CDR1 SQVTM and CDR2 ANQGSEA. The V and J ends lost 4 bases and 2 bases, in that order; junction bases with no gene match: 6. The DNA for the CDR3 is TGCAGCGTTGCTTTAACTAGCGGGGCCACAGATACGCAGTATTTT. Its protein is CSVALTSGATDTQYF.

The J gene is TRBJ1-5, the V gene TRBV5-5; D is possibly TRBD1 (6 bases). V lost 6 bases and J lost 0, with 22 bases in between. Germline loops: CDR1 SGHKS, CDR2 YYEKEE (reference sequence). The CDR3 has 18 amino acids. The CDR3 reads CASTNHPEDRYSNQPQHF. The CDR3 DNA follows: TGTGCCAGCACCAACCACCCGGAAGACAGGTATAGCAATCAGCCCCAGCATTTT.